This TCR beta chain came from a study of shared clonotypes between healthy human individuals. Study processing details: Junction-only sequences produced by ImmunoSEQ had no quality scores, so filtering differed. TCRdb's copy holds only in-frame clones and misses some; the assay was immunoSEQ multiplex PCR. That table is the source of V, J and clone size, and D and trimming were worked out from the DNA. Of around 1.4 million clones listed, around 98.5% are singletons. The V gene's germline CDR1 is LNHDA and CDR2 SQIVND (reference sequence). The CDR3 consists of 16 residues. V was pared by 5 bases and J by 1 base, with 15 bases between.

The chain is built from TRBV19 and TRBJ2-4; D tentatively reads TRBD1 or TRBD2 (5 bases each). The sample taken for sequencing was naive CD4+ T cells sorted from blood. Subset here: CD45RA+ positively selected. This receptor was taken from a man younger than 40 in good health. The CDR3 is CASSAGTPVAKNIQYF. Here the CDR3 DNA reads TGTGCCAGTAGTGCCGGGACGCCGGTCGCCAAAAACATTCAGTACTTC.